The clone carrying this TCR beta chain was counted between two and nine times. Its antigen is currently unknown. The data derive from a study of T-cell memory formation after mild COVID-19. In the study overall: Among the donors, TCR clusters were largely specific to each donor.

General study findings and limits: Clones shrinking from day 15 to 85 showed even CD4/CD8 mixes; later expanders tilted CD4+.

5'RACE primed from the constant segment yielded TCR alpha and TCR beta cDNA libraries bearing sample barcodes and UMIs. TCRdb ran MiXCR on the 5' RACE reads and lists one entry per CDR3 protein. The sample consists of approximately 110,000 distinct CDR3 sequences, 20% to 25% of them appearing once. Germline V lookup: CDR1 MDHEN, CDR2 SYDVKM. V lost 4 bases and J lost 2, with 18 bases in between. There are 16 residues in the CDR3. The rearrangement joins TRBV28 to TRBJ2-7; perhaps TRBD1 as D (6 bases). The receptor was derived from a man younger than 35 who had mild COVID-19 (a few samples of this study predate the infection). Cell type and time point are not known. Sequenced input: PBMCs or a T cell subset sorted from them (not recorded which). CDR3 nucleotide sequence: TGTGCCAGCAGTTCCACCCGACAGGAAAGGGCCTACGAGCAGTACTTC. Translating gives CASSSTRQERAYEQYF.